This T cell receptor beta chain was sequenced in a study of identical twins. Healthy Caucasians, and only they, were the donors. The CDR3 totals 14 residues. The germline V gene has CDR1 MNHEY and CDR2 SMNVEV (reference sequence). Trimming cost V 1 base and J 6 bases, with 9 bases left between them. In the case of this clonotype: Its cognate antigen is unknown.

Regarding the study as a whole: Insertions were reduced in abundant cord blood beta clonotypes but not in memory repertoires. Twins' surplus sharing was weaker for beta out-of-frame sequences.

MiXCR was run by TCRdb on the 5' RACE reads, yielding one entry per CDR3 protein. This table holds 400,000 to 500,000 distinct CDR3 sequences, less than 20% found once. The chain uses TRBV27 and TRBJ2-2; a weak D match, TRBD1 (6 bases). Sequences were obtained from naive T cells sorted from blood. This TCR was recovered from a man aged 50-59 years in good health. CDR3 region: CASSLYRGSGELFF. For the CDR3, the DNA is TGTGCCAGCAGTTTATATAGGGGGTCCGGGGAGCTGTTTTTT.